The 23 T cell receptor beta chains reported below all come from one sample, sequenced in a study of blood T cell repertoires in COVID-19. The assay was immunoSEQ multiplex PCR, and TCRdb's table has in-frame clones only and misses some. This table holds roughly 250,000 clones, around nine tenths found once. Sequenced sample: peripheral blood. Receptors originate from a man aged 30 to 39 with acute or convalescent COVID-19.

The chain has TRBV7-3 and TRBJ2-5, with 11 positions matching TRBD2. The CDR3 spans 16 residues. J gave up 2 bases and V 5 bases, and 7 bases lay outside the gene matches. Germline V gene data show CDR1 as SGHTA and CDR2 as FQGTGA. The CDR3 nucleotides are TGTGCCAGCAGCCCACGTAGCGGGGGGGGACAAGAGACCCAGTACTTC. Its translation is CASSPRSGGGQETQYF.

The chain is built from TRBV27 and TRBJ1-6, with D uncertain. This CDR3 comprises 14 residues. Germline V CDR1 and CDR2: MNHEY, SMNVEV (reference sequence). Trimming left V 6 bases short and J 9 bases short, with 15 bases between. In DNA form, the CDR3 reads TGTGCCAGCAGGGTACCAGGTTCAGGTTCACCCCTCCACTTT. This codes for CASRVPGSGSPLHF.

The gene calls are TRBV24-1 and TRBJ1-5, with 7 nucleotides matching TRBD1. The CDR3 sequence is 16 residues long. CDR1 KGHDR and CDR2 SFDVKD come from the germline V gene. V was clipped by 5 bases and J by 0 bases; unmatched bases: 6. The DNA for the CDR3 is TGTGCCACCAGTGGGAAGGGGGCTGCTAGCAATCAGCCCCAGCATTTT. Protein sequence: CATSGKGAASNQPQHF.

The chain employs TRBV3-1 (or the pseudogene TRBV3-2) and TRBJ2-2; tentatively, D is TRBD1 (6 bases). CDR1 LGHDT and CDR2 YNNKEL come from the germline V gene (reference sequence). The ends were cut back, 3 bases at V and 4 bases at J, with 12 bases in the middle. CDR3 length: 15 residues. The CDR3 spells CASSQGATVTGELFF. CDR3 nucleotides: TGTGCCAGCAGCCAGGGGGCAACCGTCACCGGGGAGCTGTTTTTT.

The chain employs TRBV6-5 and TRBJ2-2; 9 bases map to TRBD1. The CDR3 is 14 residues long. Germline CDR1 MNHEY, CDR2 SVGAGI. J lost 7 bases, V lost 6 bases, and 6 bases had no gene match. The CDR3 DNA reads TGTGCCAGCAGGAGGACAGGGGTAATCGGGGAGCTGTTTTTT. Its protein is CASRRTGVIGELFF.

V and J are TRBV29-1 and TRBJ2-1; 9 nucleotides align to TRBD1. Per germline, CDR1 SQVTM and CDR2 ANQGSEA. The CDR3 totals 14 residues. DNA of the CDR3: TGCAGTGTCTTTATGGACAGGGGAATCTATGAGCAGTTCTTC. It specifies CSVFMDRGIYEQFF.

The rearrangement joins TRBV6-1 to TRBJ1-1; D perhaps matches TRBD1 (5 bases). Germline V gives CDR1 MNHNS, CDR2 SASEGT. V was pared by 3 bases and J by 11 bases, with 16 bases between. CDR3 length equals 13 residues. The CDR3 DNA reads as TGTGCCAGCAGTGAGCACCAGGGAGGGTGGGCTTTCTTT. It encodes CASSEHQGGWAFF.

This clone was seen only a few times. CDR3 sequence reads: CASSPRGTDTQYF. The CDR3 DNA sequence: TGTGCCAGCAGTCCCCGGGGCACAGATACGCAGTATTTT. The rearrangement joins TRBV6-4 to TRBJ2-3; D remains unclear. Germline-derived CDR1 and CDR2 are MRHNA and SNTAGT. This CDR3 region has 13 residues. Trimming took 5 bases from V and 1 from J, leaving 7 bases between them.

This sequence joins TRBV5-1 and TRBJ2-5; D unresolved. With 1 base removed from V and 2 bases from J, the gap between germline ends came to 6 bases. This CDR3 is 13 amino acids long. The V gene's germline CDR1 is SGHRS and CDR2 YFSETQ. This CDR3 reads CASSLTHQETQYF. As DNA, the CDR3 is TGCGCCAGCAGCTTGACTCATCAAGAGACCCAGTACTTC.

This rearrangement joins TRBV5-1 to TRBJ2-1; TRBD2 agrees at 11 bases. CDR3 size: 15 residues. After removal of 7 bases from V and 6 bases from J, the junction contained 9 bases not matched to a gene. CDR1 is SGHRS, CDR2 YFSETQ, per germline. Written as DNA, the CDR3 is TGCGCCAGCGGTTATCTAGCGGGAGGAACCAATGAGCAGTTCTTC. As protein: CASGYLAGGTNEQFF.

The rearrangement joins TRBV7-8 to TRBJ1-5; D possibly corresponds to TRBD1 (5 bases). The germline gives CDR1 SGHVS, CDR2 FQNEAQ. The CDR3 covers 17 residues. V gave up 2 bases and J gave up 0 bases, with 14 bases separating them. DNA for the CDR3: TGTGCCAGCAGCTTATACCCGGACATATATAGCAATCAGCCCCAGCATTTT. It translates to CASSLYPDIYSNQPQHF.

About this clone: The sample carries other DNA sequences with the same CDR3. The genes are TRBV9 and TRBJ1-4; 9 bases agree with TRBD1. V shed 2 bases and J 5 bases; nucleotides not matched to a gene: 1. The CDR3 loop spans 14 amino acids. The germline V gene has CDR1 SGDLS and CDR2 YYNGEE. CDR3: CASSVGQGNEKLFF. In DNA form, the CDR3 reads TGTGCCAGCAGCGTCGGACAGGGGAATGAAAAACTGTTTTTT.

In this sample, this clone turned up a few times. The rearrangement links TRBV3-1 (or the pseudogene TRBV3-2) to TRBJ2-7; D is ambiguous. Per the germline V gene, CDR1 is LGHDT and CDR2 is YNNKEL (reference sequence). V lost 5 bases to trimming and J lost 2 bases, with 4 bases between them. The CDR3 is made up of 11 amino acids. The CDR3 reads CASSSAYEQYF. The DNA for the CDR3 is TGTGCCAGCAGCTCTGCCTACGAGCAGTACTTC.

The V call is TRBV3-1 (or the pseudogene TRBV3-2), the J call TRBJ2-5, with D uncertain. Trimming took 0 bases from V and 5 from J, leaving 4 bases between them. Germline V gene data show CDR1 as LGHDT and CDR2 as YNNKEL (reference sequence). This CDR3 is 12 amino acids long. The CDR3 reads CASSQDRETQYF. CDR3 coding DNA: TGTGCCAGCAGCCAAGATCGGGAGACCCAGTACTTC.

V is TRBV27 and J is TRBJ2-5; 13 nucleotides match TRBD2. Germline CDR1 and CDR2: MNHEY and SMNVEV (reference sequence). The V gene end was trimmed by 5 bases and the J gene end by 5 bases; junction bases not matched to a gene: 11. This CDR3 has 17 amino acids. The CDR3 protein is CASSPSLLAGGGETQYF. The CDR3 coding sequence is TGTGCCAGCAGTCCTTCCCTACTAGCGGGAGGGGGGGAGACCCAGTACTTC.

In this sample, this clone turned up once. This chain joins TRBV7-9 and TRBJ1-1, with TRBD1 as a possible D gene (5 bases). The germline V and J ends were trimmed by 5 bases and 10 bases, with 17 bases remaining between them. Germline V gene data show CDR1 as SEHNR and CDR2 as FQNEAQ (reference sequence). This CDR3 spans 13 amino acids. CDR3 amino acids: CASSQRATVGAFF. The CDR3 nucleotides read TGTGCCAGCAGCCAAAGGGCGACAGTTGGAGCTTTCTTT.

The chain has TRBV12-3 or TRBV12-4 and TRBJ1-6, with a weak D call TRBD1 (6 bases). Trimming left V 7 bases short and J 9 bases short, with 13 bases between. The CDR3 covers 13 residues. This CDR3 reads CASTTQGTSPLHF. CDR3 in DNA: TGTGCCAGCACCACGCAGGGGACTTCACCCCTCCACTTT.

CDR3 sequence reads: CASSLDSYNEQFF. In nucleotides, the CDR3 is TGTGCCAGCAGCTTGGACAGCTACAATGAGCAGTTCTTC. V is TRBV7-3 and J is TRBJ2-1; a weak D match, TRBD1 (6 bases). From germline, CDR1 is SGHTA and CDR2 FQGTGA. V was pared by 3 bases and J by 3 bases, with 6 bases between. CDR3 size: 13 residues.

The J gene is TRBJ1-5, the V gene TRBV4-1, with 8 bases aligning to TRBD1. J lost 5 bases, V lost 4 bases, and 7 bases had no gene match. The CDR3 extends over 15 amino acids. Germline loops: CDR1 MGHRA, CDR2 YSYEKL. CDR3 residues: CASSRSSGGDQPQHF. DNA for the CDR3: TGCGCCAGCAGCCGCTCGTCAGGGGGCGATCAGCCCCAGCATTTT.

The chain employs TRBV4-1 and TRBJ2-5; D gene uncertain. From germline, CDR1 is MGHRA and CDR2 YSYEKL. V dropped 2 bases and J dropped 3 bases, with 4 bases sitting between them. The CDR3 extends over 12 amino acids. In DNA, the CDR3 is TGCGCCAGCAGCCAACCTAAAGAGACCCAGTACTTC. Residues: CASSQPKETQYF.

This chain links TRBV24-1 with TRBJ2-3; 8 bases map to TRBD2. The CDR3 totals 17 residues. Looked up from germline, CDR1 is KGHDR and CDR2 is SFDVKD. The junction had 8 bases not matched to a gene; V was cut back by 2 bases and J by 2 bases. CDR3 sequence (DNA): TGTGCCACCAGTGATTCGGGCGCGGGGGGCTCCACAGATACGCAGTATTTT. Translating it yields CATSDSGAGGSTDTQYF.

This chain joins TRBV6-5 and TRBJ1-5; TRBD1 matches 8 bases. The CDR3 runs to 15 residues. Germline CDR1 MNHEY, CDR2 SVGAGI. The V gene end was trimmed by 5 bases and the J gene end by 2 bases; junction bases not matched to a gene: 5. Here the CDR3 reads CASSNRGAGNQPQHF. Here the CDR3 DNA reads TGTGCCAGCAGTAACAGGGGGGCTGGCAATCAGCCCCAGCATTTT.

V gene TRBV5-8 combines with J gene TRBJ1-2, with TRBD1 matching 7 bases. Per germline, CDR1 SGHTS and CDR2 YDEGEE. The CDR3 contains 15 residues. The V and J ends lost 4 bases and 4 bases, in that order; junction bases with no gene match: 10. This chain's CDR3 is CASSNTGQTVYGYTF. The DNA for the CDR3 is TGTGCCAGCAGCAATACGGGACAGACTGTCTATGGCTACACCTTC.